These 4 T cell receptor beta chains came from one sample sequenced in a study of blood T cells in healthy people across ages. Then a second PCR, running roughly 7 to 11 cycles, was carried out with a sample-barcoded 5' primer and a J-beta primer mix. MiXCR, applied by TCRdb to the 5' RACE reads, yields one record per CDR3 protein. The data hold approximately 360,000 distinct CDR3 sequences, with 52% observed a single time. Sequencing input: blood. These receptors came from a man aged 55 to 70 in good health.

The V and J genes are TRBV12-3 or TRBV12-4 and TRBJ2-7, with a weak D call TRBD2 (5 bases). V lost 6 bases and J 3 bases, leaving 12 bases between the germline ends. The CDR3 contains 13 residues. The CDR3 bases are TGTGCCAGCAGCGCTGGACTGAACTACGAGCAGTACTTC. Encoded protein: CASSAGLNYEQYF.

This clonotype occurred a few times. The CDR3 sequence is CSARARLDYEQYF. The CDR3, as DNA: TGCAGTGCTAGAGCCCGGCTGGACTACGAGCAGTACTTC. This chain links TRBV20-1 with TRBJ2-7; D unresolved. This CDR3 contains 13 residues. CDR1 and CDR2 from the germline V gene are DFQATT and SNEGSKA (reference sequence). V lost 1 base, J lost 3 bases, and 10 bases lay in between.

This chain connects TRBV12-3 or TRBV12-4 to TRBJ1-2; D is perhaps TRBD1 (5 bases). This CDR3 comprises 13 residues. Between the trimmed V and J ends, which lost 6 bases and 4 bases, there was a span of 12 bases. The CDR3 loop is CASSRDPGYGYTF. The CDR3 DNA reads TGTGCCAGCAGCCGGGACCCGGGCTATGGCTACACCTTC.

This sequence joins TRBV7-2 and TRBJ2-3; 10 nucleotides agree with TRBD2. CDR1 SGHTA and CDR2 FQGNSA come from the germline V gene. The V and J ends lost 5 bases and 5 bases, in that order; junction bases with no gene match: 7. The CDR3 runs 15 residues. Written as DNA, the CDR3 is TGTGCCAGCAGCCCACAGCGGGGGGGCGGAGATACGCAGTATTTT. This translates into CASSPQRGGGDTQYF.